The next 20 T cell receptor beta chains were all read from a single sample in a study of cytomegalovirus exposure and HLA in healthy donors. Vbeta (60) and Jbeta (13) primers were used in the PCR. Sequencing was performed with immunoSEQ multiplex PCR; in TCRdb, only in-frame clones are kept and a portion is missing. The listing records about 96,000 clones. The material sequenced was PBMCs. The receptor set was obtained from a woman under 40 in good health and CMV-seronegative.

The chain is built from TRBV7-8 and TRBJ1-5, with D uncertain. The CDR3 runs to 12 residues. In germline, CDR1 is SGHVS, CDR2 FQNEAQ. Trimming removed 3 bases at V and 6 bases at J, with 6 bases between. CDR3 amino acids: CASSFPGQPQHF. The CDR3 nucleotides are TGTGCCAGCAGCTTTCCGGGTCAGCCCCAGCATTTT.

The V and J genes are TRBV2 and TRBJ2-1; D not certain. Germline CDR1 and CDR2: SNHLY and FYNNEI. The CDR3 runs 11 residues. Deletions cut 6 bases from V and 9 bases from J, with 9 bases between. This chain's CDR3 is CASSPRVEQFF. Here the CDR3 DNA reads TGTGCCAGCAGCCCTCGGGTTGAGCAGTTCTTC.

The CDR3 loop reads CASRQIAPHEQFF. The CDR3 DNA sequence: TGTGCCAGCAGGCAAATAGCGCCCCATGAGCAGTTCTTC. The V and J genes are TRBV6-4 and TRBJ2-1, with TRBD2 as a possible D gene (5 bases). Germline CDR1 is MRHNA and CDR2 is SNTAGT. The CDR3 is 13 amino acids. With 6 bases removed from V and 8 bases from J, the gap between germline ends came to 14 bases.

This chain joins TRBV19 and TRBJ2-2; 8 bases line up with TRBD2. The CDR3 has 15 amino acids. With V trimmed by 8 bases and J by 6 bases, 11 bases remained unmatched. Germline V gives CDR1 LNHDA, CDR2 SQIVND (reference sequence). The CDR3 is CASGSGLVFSGELFF. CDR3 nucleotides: TGTGCCAGTGGTTCGGGACTAGTCTTTTCCGGGGAGCTGTTTTTT.

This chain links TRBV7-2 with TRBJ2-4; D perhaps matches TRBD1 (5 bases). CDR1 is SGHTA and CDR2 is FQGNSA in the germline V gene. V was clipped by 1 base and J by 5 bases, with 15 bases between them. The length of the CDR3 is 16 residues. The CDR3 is CASSLVIRTTQNIQYF. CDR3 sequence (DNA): TGTGCCAGCAGCTTAGTAATAAGGACAACTCAAAACATTCAGTACTTC.

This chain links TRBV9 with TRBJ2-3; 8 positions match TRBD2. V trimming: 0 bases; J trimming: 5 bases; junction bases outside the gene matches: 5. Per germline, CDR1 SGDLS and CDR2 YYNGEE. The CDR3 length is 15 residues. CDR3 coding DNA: TGTGCCAGCAGCGTAGCGGGGGGGCCGATAGATACGCAGTATTTT. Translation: CASSVAGGPIDTQYF.

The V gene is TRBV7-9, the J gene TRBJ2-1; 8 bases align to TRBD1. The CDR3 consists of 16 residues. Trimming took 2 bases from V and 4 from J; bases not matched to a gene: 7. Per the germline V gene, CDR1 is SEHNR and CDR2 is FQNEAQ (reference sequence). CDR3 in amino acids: CASSLSRDRIYNEQFF. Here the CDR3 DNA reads TGTGCCAGCAGCTTAAGCCGGGACAGGATTTACAATGAGCAGTTCTTC.

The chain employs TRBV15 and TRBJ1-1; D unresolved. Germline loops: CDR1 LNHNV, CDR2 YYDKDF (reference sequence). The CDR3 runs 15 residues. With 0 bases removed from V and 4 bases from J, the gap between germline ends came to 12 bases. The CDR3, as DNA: TGTGCCACCAGCAGAGATCCGGGGAGGGCCACTGAAGCTTTCTTT. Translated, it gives CATSRDPGRATEAFF.

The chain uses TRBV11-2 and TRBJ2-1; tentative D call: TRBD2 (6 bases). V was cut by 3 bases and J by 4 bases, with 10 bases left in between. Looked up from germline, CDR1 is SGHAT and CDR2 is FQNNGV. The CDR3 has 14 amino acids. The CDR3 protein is CASSLGREYNEQFF. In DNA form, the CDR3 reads TGTGCCAGCAGCTTGGGCCGGGAGTACAATGAGCAGTTCTTC.

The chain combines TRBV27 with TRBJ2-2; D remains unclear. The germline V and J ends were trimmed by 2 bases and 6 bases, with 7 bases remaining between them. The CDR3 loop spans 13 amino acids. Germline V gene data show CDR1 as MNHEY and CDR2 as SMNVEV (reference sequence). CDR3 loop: CASSLPLAGELFF. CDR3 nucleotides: TGTGCCAGCAGTTTACCCCTCGCCGGGGAGCTGTTTTTT.

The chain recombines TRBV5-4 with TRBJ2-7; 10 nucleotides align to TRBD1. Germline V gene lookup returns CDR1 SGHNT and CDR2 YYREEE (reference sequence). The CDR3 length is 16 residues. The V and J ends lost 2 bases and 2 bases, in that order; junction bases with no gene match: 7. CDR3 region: CASSFETGGTTYEQYF. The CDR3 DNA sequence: TGTGCCAGCAGCTTTGAGACAGGGGGCACGACCTACGAGCAGTACTTC.

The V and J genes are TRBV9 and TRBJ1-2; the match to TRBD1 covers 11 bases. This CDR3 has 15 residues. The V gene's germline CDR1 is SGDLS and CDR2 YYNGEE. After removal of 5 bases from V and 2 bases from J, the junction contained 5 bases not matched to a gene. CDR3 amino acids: CASSVGDRGNYGYTF. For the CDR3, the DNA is TGTGCCAGCAGTGTGGGGGACAGGGGGAACTATGGCTACACCTTC.

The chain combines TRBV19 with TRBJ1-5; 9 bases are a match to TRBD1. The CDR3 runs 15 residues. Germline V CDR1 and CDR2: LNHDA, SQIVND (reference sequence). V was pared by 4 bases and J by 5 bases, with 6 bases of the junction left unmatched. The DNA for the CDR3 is TGTGCCAGTAGTAATACAGGGGGCGGCTATCAGCCCCAGCATTTT. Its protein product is CASSNTGGGYQPQHF.

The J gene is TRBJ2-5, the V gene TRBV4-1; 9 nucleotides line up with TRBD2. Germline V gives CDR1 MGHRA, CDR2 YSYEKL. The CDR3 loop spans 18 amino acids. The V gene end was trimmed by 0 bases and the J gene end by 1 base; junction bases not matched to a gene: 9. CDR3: CASSQDRGIAGAQETQYF. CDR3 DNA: TGCGCCAGCAGCCAAGATCGTGGCATAGCGGGGGCCCAAGAGACCCAGTACTTC.

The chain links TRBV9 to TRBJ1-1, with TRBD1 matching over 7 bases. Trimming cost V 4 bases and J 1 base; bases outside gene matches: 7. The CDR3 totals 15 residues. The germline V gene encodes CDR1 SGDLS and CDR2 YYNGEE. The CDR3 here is CASSTQGFGNTEAFF. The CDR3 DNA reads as TGTGCCAGCAGCACACAGGGGTTTGGGAACACTGAAGCTTTCTTT.

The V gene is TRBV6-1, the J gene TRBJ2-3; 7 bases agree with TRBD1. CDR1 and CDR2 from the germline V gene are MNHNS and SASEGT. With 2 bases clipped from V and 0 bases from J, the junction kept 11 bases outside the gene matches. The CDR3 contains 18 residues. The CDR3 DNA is TGTGCCAGCAGTGAAACGGGCCCCACAGGGGCTAGCACAGATACGCAGTATTTT. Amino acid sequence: CASSETGPTGASTDTQYF.

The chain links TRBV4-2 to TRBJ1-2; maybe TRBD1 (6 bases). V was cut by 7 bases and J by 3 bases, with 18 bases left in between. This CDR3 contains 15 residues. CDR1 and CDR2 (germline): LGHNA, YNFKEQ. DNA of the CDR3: TGTGCCAGCAACTTAAGGGGGGGACTGCACTATGGCTACACCTTC. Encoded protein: CASNLRGGLHYGYTF.

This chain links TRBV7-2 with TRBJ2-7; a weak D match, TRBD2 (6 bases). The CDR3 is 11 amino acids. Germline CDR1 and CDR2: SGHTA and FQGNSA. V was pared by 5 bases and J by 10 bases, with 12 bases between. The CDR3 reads CASSKLAVQYF. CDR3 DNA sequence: TGTGCCAGCAGCAAACTAGCAGTACAGTACTTC.

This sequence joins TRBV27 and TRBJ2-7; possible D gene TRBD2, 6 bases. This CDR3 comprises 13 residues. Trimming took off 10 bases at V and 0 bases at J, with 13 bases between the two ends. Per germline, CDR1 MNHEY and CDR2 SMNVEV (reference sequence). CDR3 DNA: TGTGCCACCTCCCGGGGGAGCTCCTACGAGCAGTACTTC. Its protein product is CATSRGSSYEQYF.

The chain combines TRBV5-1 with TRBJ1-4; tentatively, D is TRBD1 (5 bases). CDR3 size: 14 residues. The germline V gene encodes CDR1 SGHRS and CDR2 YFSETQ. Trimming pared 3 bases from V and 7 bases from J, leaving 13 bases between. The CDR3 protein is CASSSGGAGEKLFF. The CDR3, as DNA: TGCGCCAGCAGCTCCGGCGGGGCAGGTGAAAAACTGTTTTTT.